The rows below give T cell receptor beta chains drawn from one sample of a study of regulatory dendritic cells for organ transplantation. This table comes from immunoSEQ multiplex PCR, and its TCRdb copy is limited to in-frame clones, with some not included. The table has 30,000 to 45,000 clones, under 95% seen once. Sequenced: naive CD8+ T cells from blood. These receptors came from a human donor in good health. The CDR3 runs from the conserved cysteine through the conserved F or W. A D gene is named only where the DNA matches it firmly. Size values are once, few and many counts, or a class for expanded clones, and some rows have none.

clone size	V gene	J gene	D gene	CDR3 protein	CDR3 DNA
NA	TRBV14	TRBJ2-7	TRBD2	CASSQAGLAEQYF	TGTGCCAGCAGCCAGGCTGGACTAGCGGAGCAGTACTTC
NA	TRBV4-2	TRBJ2-7	TRBD2	CASSQLGLGSYEQYF	TGTGCCAGCAGCCAACTAGGACTAGGCTCCTACGAGCAGTACTTC
NA	TRBV30	TRBJ2-2	NA	CAWNKQANTGELFF	TGTGCCTGGAATAAGCAAGCGAACACCGGGGAGCTGTTTTTT
NA	TRBV29-1	TRBJ2-1	NA	CSVERASSYNEQFF	TGCAGCGTTGAGCGGGCAAGCTCCTACAATGAGCAGTTCTTC
NA	TRBV2	TRBJ2-2	NA	CASSGTDKNTGELFF	TGTGCCAGCAGTGGGACAGACAAGAACACCGGGGAGCTGTTTTTT
NA	TRBV7-9	TRBJ2-5	NA	CASSLLAGAGETQYF	TGTGCCAGCAGCTTATTGGCGGGGGCTGGAGAGACCCAGTACTTC
NA	TRBV6-5	TRBJ2-3	NA	CASSYEWTDTQYF	TGTGCCAGCAGTTACGAGTGGACAGATACGCAGTATTTT
few	TRBV9	TRBJ1-2	NA	CASSVDGLLYGYTF	TGTGCCAGCAGCGTAGATGGGTTGCTGTATGGCTACACCTTC
NA	TRBV27	TRBJ2-1	NA	CASSLIFRNEQFF	TGTGCCAGCAGTTTAATATTCCGGAATGAGCAGTTCTTC
NA	TRBV28	TRBJ1-1	TRBD1	CASSLGVRGLGTEAFF	TGTGCCAGCAGTTTGGGGGTCAGGGGGCTTGGCACTGAAGCTTTCTTT
NA	TRBV7-8	TRBJ1-2	NA	CASSKNGQPLAGRYGYTF	TGTGCCAGCAGCAAAAACGGACAGCCCCTCGCCGGGCGCTATGGCTACACCTTC
NA	TRBV6-5	TRBJ1-1	NA	CASSHTQGTEAFF	TGTGCCAGCAGCCACACCCAGGGGACTGAAGCTTTCTTT
NA	TRBV28	TRBJ2-1	NA	CASSLLRHNEQFF	TGTGCCAGCAGTTTACTAAGACACAATGAGCAGTTCTTC
NA	TRBV11-2	TRBJ2-3	NA	CASSFRGRRNTDTQYF	TGTGCCAGCAGCTTTCGGGGCAGGAGGAATACAGATACGCAGTATTTT
NA	TRBV7-9	TRBJ1-4	NA	CASSLEINEKLFF	TGTGCCAGCAGCTTAGAGATTAATGAAAAACTGTTTTTT
NA	TRBV9	TRBJ2-1	TRBD2	CASSPSGGGNEQFF	TGTGCCAGCAGCCCCTCGGGAGGGGGCAATGAGCAGTTCTTC
NA	TRBV7-6	TRBJ2-7	NA	CASSDSFSYEQYF	TGTGCCAGCAGCGACAGTTTCTCCTACGAGCAGTACTTC
once	TRBV6-5	TRBJ2-2	NA	CASSEISGNTGELFF	TGTGCCAGCAGCGAAATTAGCGGGAACACCGGGGAGCTGTTTTTT
NA	TRBV28	TRBJ1-1	NA	CASSLIGGATEAFF	TGTGCCAGCAGTTTAATTGGGGGGGCTACTGAAGCTTTCTTT
once	TRBV27	TRBJ2-3	TRBD2	CASSSGLALHTQYF	TGTGCCAGCAGTTCGGGACTAGCACTACATACGCAGTATTTT
NA	TRBV5-1	TRBJ1-2	NA	CASSLESPGHPADTF	TGCGCCAGCAGCTTGGAGTCCCCGGGACACCCGGCAGACACCTTC
NA	TRBV4-3	TRBJ1-1	NA	CASSRSGQNTEAFF	TGCGCCAGCAGTCGGTCAGGACAGAACACTGAAGCTTTCTTT
few	TRBV7-9	TRBJ1-1	NA	CASSLFGAEAFF	TGTGCCAGCAGCTTATTCGGCGCTGAAGCTTTCTTT
NA	TRBV27	TRBJ1-1	NA	CASSSGYGTEAFF	TGTGCCAGCAGTTCGGGGTACGGCACTGAAGCTTTCTTT
NA	TRBV21-1	TRBJ2-1	NA	CRERSYNEQFF	TGTAGGGAAAGATCCTACAATGAGCAGTTCTTC
NA	TRBV4-1	TRBJ1-6	NA	CASSQEVGSLYNSPLHF	TGCGCCAGCAGCCAAGAGGTGGGGTCCCTCTATAATTCACCCCTCCACTTT
NA	TRBV6-1	TRBJ2-1	TRBD1	CASGRGTAYNEQFF	TGTGCCAGCGGCAGGGGGACAGCCTACAATGAGCAGTTCTTC
NA	TRBV19	TRBJ2-7	NA	CASVQGYEQYF	TGTGCCAGTGTACAGGGTTACGAGCAGTACTTC